This TCR beta chain was sequenced in a study of blood T cells in healthy people across ages. CDR1 and CDR2 from the germline V gene are ENHRY and SYGVKD. The CDR3 covers 15 residues. Between the trimmed V and J ends, which lost 4 bases and 0 bases, there was a span of 10 bases. This clonotype was detected only a few times. Donors each provided about 9.5 milliliters of peripheral blood. Combining a sample-barcoded 5' primer with a J-beta primer mix, a second PCR ran for roughly 7 to 12 cycles. Every cDNA molecule carried a tag from a template-switch adaptor bearing 12 random nucleotides. Using its own MiXCR run on the 5' RACE reads, TCRdb lists one record per CDR3 protein. The repertoire holds about 1.6 million distinct CDR3 sequences, roughly 32% seen once, with about 11% in the top ten.

The origin of this receptor is a woman in her 30s in good health. The sample comprised blood. The chain employs TRBV10-3 and TRBJ2-1; D is possibly TRBD2 (6 bases). The CDR3 coding sequence is TGTGCCATCAGTGGCGGGACCGGCTCCTACAATGAGCAGTTCTTC. Translating it yields CAISGGTGSYNEQFF.